Below, 21 T cell receptor beta chains from the same sample are listed, as sequenced in a study of T cell responses to AZD1222 COVID-19 vaccine. Some clones are missing from TCRdb's copy, which holds only in-frame ones; the method was immunoSEQ multiplex PCR. Found here are 170,000 or so clones, approximately 93% of them singletons; the top ten hold about 1%. The sample was peripheral blood, taken on day 0 of AZD1222 vaccination. These receptors were obtained from an adult in good health.

This rearrangement joins TRBV18 to TRBJ2-2; 7 bases align to TRBD1. With V trimmed by 3 bases and J by 1 base, 14 bases remained unmatched. The CDR3 length is 19 residues. Germline V gene data show CDR1 as KGHSH and CDR2 as LQKENI. Here the CDR3 DNA reads TGTGCCAGCTCACCGTCGAGAGGGGGCAATCTCGAGAACACCGGGGAGCTGTTTTTT. Protein sequence: CASSPSRGGNLENTGELFF.

The chain links TRBV2 to TRBJ1-6; the D gene is possibly TRBD1 (6 bases). V dropped 5 bases and J dropped 7 bases, with 12 bases sitting between them. Germline V gene lookup returns CDR1 SNHLY and CDR2 FYNNEI. The CDR3 runs to 14 residues. The CDR3 loop reads CASSTGTRNSPLHF. DNA for the CDR3: TGTGCCAGCAGTACCGGGACACGGAATTCACCCCTCCACTTT.

The V and J genes are TRBV6-5 and TRBJ1-2; TRBD1 agrees at 8 bases. CDR3 size: 14 residues. Per the germline V gene, CDR1 is MNHEY and CDR2 is SVGAGI. V trimming: 6 bases; J trimming: 5 bases; junction bases outside the gene matches: 8. DNA for the CDR3: TGTGCCAGCAGGAAGACAGGGGTCGATTATGGCTACACCTTC. This gives the protein CASRKTGVDYGYTF.

This chain uses TRBV12-3 or TRBV12-4 with TRBJ1-1; D unclear. CDR3 length: 11 residues. Trimming took 6 bases from V and 6 from J, leaving 8 bases between them. The CDR3 region is CASSRRSEAFF. The CDR3 coding sequence is TGTGCCAGCAGCCGACGATCTGAAGCTTTCTTT.

The rearrangement links TRBV4-3 to TRBJ2-2, with 7 nucleotides matching TRBD2. Germline V gene sequence: CDR1 LGHNA, CDR2 YSLEER. This CDR3 has 15 residues. Losses at the gene ends were 4 bases for V and 6 bases for J; bases not matched to a gene: 8. The CDR3 loop is CASSPGDYGSGELFF. CDR3 in DNA: TGCGCCAGCAGCCCGGGGGACTATGGTTCCGGGGAGCTGTTTTTT.

The chain carries TRBV10-1 and TRBJ1-1, with D unresolved. The CDR3 is 15 amino acids. From germline, CDR1 is WNHNN and CDR2 SYGVQD (reference sequence). V dropped 2 bases and J dropped 3 bases, with 13 bases sitting between them. CDR3 bases: TGCGCCAGCAGTGAGCGAAGAAGATATCACACTGAAGCTTTCTTT. Translation: CASSERRRYHTEAFF.

The chain recombines TRBV2 with TRBJ2-2, with a possible D match to TRBD2 (7 bases). Germline CDR1 SNHLY, CDR2 FYNNEI. This CDR3 is built from 16 residues. Deletions cut 6 bases from V and 0 bases from J, with 14 bases between. The DNA of the CDR3 is TGTGCCAGCAGCGTACGAGGGGGGGCGAACACCGGGGAGCTGTTTTTT. Protein product: CASSVRGGANTGELFF.

The genes are TRBV2 and TRBJ2-1; tentative D call: TRBD1 (5 bases). Germline CDR1 is SNHLY and CDR2 is FYNNEI. The CDR3 totals 15 residues. V dropped 7 bases and J dropped 6 bases, with 19 bases sitting between them. CDR3 coding DNA: TGTGCCAGCAACCAGGACACAGCTATGGGCAATGAGCAGTTCTTC. It is translated as CASNQDTAMGNEQFF.

The rearrangement joins TRBV19 to TRBJ1-1; a possible D gene is TRBD1 (5 bases). Germline-derived CDR1 and CDR2 are LNHDA and SQIVND (reference sequence). Trimming took 8 bases from V and 5 from J, leaving 9 bases between them. The CDR3 runs to 11 residues. The CDR3 spells CASGKGTEAFF. The CDR3 DNA is TGTGCCAGTGGGAAGGGGACTGAAGCTTTCTTT.

The chain combines TRBV7-9 with TRBJ1-6, with D unclear. Germline V gene sequence: CDR1 SEHNR, CDR2 FQNEAQ (reference sequence). V shed 5 bases and J shed 7 bases, with 9 bases lying between them. The CDR3 is 13 residues long. The CDR3 reads CASSTAGNSPLHF. DNA of the CDR3: TGTGCCAGCAGCACAGCGGGGAATTCACCCCTCCACTTT.

This rearrangement joins TRBV28 to TRBJ2-6, with 9 bases matching TRBD1. Germline V gene lookup returns CDR1 MDHEN and CDR2 SYDVKM. The CDR3 is made up of 15 amino acids. The junction had 8 bases not matched to a gene; V was cut back by 10 bases and J by 4 bases. The CDR3: CATSQGAPGANVLTF. DNA of the CDR3: TGTGCCACCTCACAGGGGGCGCCAGGGGCCAACGTCCTGACTTTC. Supplemented by reference TRBV28 and TRBJ2-6, the full variable domain reads DVKVTQSSRYLVKRTGEKVFLECVQDMDHENMFWYRQDPGLGLRLIYFSYDVKMKEKGDIPEGYSVSREKKERFSLILESASTNQTSMYLCATSQGAPGANVLTFGAGSRLTVL.

The CDR3 region has the DNA TGTGCCAGCAGCCAAGTCTACCCGGCCAGAAAGAAATTAGCCAAAAACATTCAGTACTTC. Translation: CASSQVYPARKKLAKNIQYF. The J gene is TRBJ2-4, the V gene TRBV3-1 (or the pseudogene TRBV3-2), with unresolved D. The CDR3 spans 20 residues. Trimming removed 1 base from V and 0 bases from J, with 22 bases in between. Per the germline V gene, CDR1 is LGHDT and CDR2 is YNNKEL (reference sequence).

The chain links TRBV28 to TRBJ1-1; perhaps TRBD1 as D (5 bases). Germline CDR1 and CDR2: MDHEN and SYDVKM. V was clipped by 2 bases and J by 6 bases, with 16 bases between them. The CDR3 is 15 amino acids. CDR3 amino acids: CASSLILLGRAEAFF. The CDR3 bases are TGTGCCAGCAGTTTAATTTTGTTGGGCAGGGCTGAAGCTTTCTTT.

Details on this clone: In the same sample, other DNA sequences code for this CDR3. This rearrangement joins TRBV5-1 to TRBJ2-1; the D is unclear. Per the germline V gene, CDR1 is SGHRS and CDR2 is YFSETQ. The CDR3 length is 11 residues. The germline V and J ends were trimmed by 0 bases and 10 bases, with 5 bases remaining between them. The CDR3 here is CASSLVGEQFF. CDR3 nucleotides: TGCGCCAGCAGCTTGGTAGGGGAGCAGTTCTTC.

Regarding this clone: Other DNA sequences in the sample encode the same CDR3. The CDR3 coding sequence is TGCGCCAGCAGCTTACAGGGTGTGAACACTGAAGCTTTCTTT. This encodes CASSLQGVNTEAFF. The chain has TRBV5-1 and TRBJ1-1; TRBD1 is a possible D gene (6 bases). CDR3 length: 14 amino acids. V dropped 2 bases and J dropped 0 bases, with 8 bases sitting between them. Germline-derived CDR1 and CDR2 are SGHRS and YFSETQ.

This clone appeared a single time. This chain uses TRBV27 with TRBJ1-5; possible D gene TRBD1, 5 bases. Trimming left V 3 bases short and J 2 bases short, with 8 bases between. The CDR3 is 14 amino acids. Germline values: CDR1 MNHEY, CDR2 SMNVEV (reference sequence). The CDR3 DNA reads TGTGCCAGCAGTTTTTCACAGGGCAATCAGCCCCAGCATTTT. This gives the protein CASSFSQGNQPQHF.

CDR3 region: CASSQGGTFNEQFF. As DNA, the CDR3 is TGTGCCAGCAGCCAAGGAGGGACTTTCAATGAGCAGTTCTTC. The chain employs TRBV3-1 (or the pseudogene TRBV3-2) and TRBJ2-1; D is perhaps TRBD2 (6 bases). The germline gives CDR1 LGHDT, CDR2 YNNKEL (reference sequence). Trimming took 1 base from V and 6 from J, leaving 10 bases between them. The CDR3 sequence is 14 residues long.

The V call is TRBV13, the J call TRBJ2-7; TRBD1 is a possible D gene (6 bases). Trimming stripped 5 bases from V and 3 bases from J, with 14 bases between. This CDR3 spans 14 amino acids. The germline CDR1 and CDR2 sequences are PRHDT and FYEKMQ (reference sequence). The CDR3: CASSTQGLGYEQYF. The DNA for the CDR3 is TGTGCCAGCAGCACTCAGGGGTTGGGCTACGAGCAGTACTTC.

This chain connects TRBV28 to TRBJ2-7; D possibly matches TRBD1 or TRBD2 (6 bases each). CDR3 length equals 14 residues. Germline V gene lookup returns CDR1 MDHEN and CDR2 SYDVKM. Trimming removed 5 bases from V and 1 base from J, with 12 bases in between. This CDR3 reads CASSSGGGSYEQYF. Written as DNA, the CDR3 is TGTGCCAGCAGTAGCGGAGGGGGATCCTACGAGCAGTACTTC.

This chain joins TRBV11-3 and TRBJ2-2; 12 bases align to TRBD1. J lost 3 bases, V lost 4 bases, and 12 bases had no gene match. This CDR3 has 19 amino acids. Germline V gene sequence: CDR1 SGHNT, CDR2 YENEEA. CDR3 DNA: TGTGCCAGCAGCTCCCAGGGGTTCGGGACAGGGGGCGACACCGGGGAGCTGTTTTTT. The encoded protein is CASSSQGFGTGGDTGELFF.

This clone appeared a few times. The chain recombines TRBV19 with TRBJ1-5; TRBD1 agrees at 10 bases. Losses at the gene ends were 5 bases for V and 1 base for J; bases not matched to a gene: 11. CDR1 is LNHDA and CDR2 is SQIVND in the germline V gene (reference sequence). This CDR3 contains 18 residues. For the CDR3, the DNA is TGTGCCAGTAGTTCCACCGGGACAGGGGTGGGGAGCAATCAGCCCCAGCATTTT. This codes for CASSSTGTGVGSNQPQHF.